These T cell receptor beta chains were read from a single sample in a study of shared clonotypes between healthy human individuals. The method was immunoSEQ multiplex PCR; TCRdb's version includes in-frame clones alone and lacks a portion of them. The data show millions of clones, over 85% seen once. Material: naive CD4+ T cells sorted from blood. The receptors originated from a man aged 18 to 30 in good health. Both conserved end residues are part of each CDR3. A D gene is named only where the DNA matches it firmly. Clone size, where shown, is once, few, many, or a class for clones that have expanded.

d_call: TRBD2; clone_size: NA; v_call: TRBV7-7; j_call: TRBJ2-5; cdr3_nt: TGTGCTAGCAGCTCTTCCGGGACTACCGGCACCCAGTACTTC; cdr3_aa: CASSSSGTTGTQYF
d_call: NA; clone_size: NA; v_call: TRBV6-6; j_call: TRBJ1-1; cdr3_nt: TGTGCCAGCAGTTATCAGGGAGCGGGCACTGAAGCTTTCTTT; cdr3_aa: CASSYQGAGTEAFF
d_call: NA; clone_size: NA; v_call: TRBV6-1; j_call: TRBJ2-2; cdr3_nt: TGTGCCAGCCGATCCTGGGCCGGGGAGCTGTTTTTT; cdr3_aa: CASRSWAGELFF
d_call: TRBD1; clone_size: NA; v_call: TRBV28; j_call: TRBJ1-3; cdr3_nt: TGTGCCAGCATTTCCTTAAGACAGGGGCTTCTCGCCTCTGGAAACACCATATATTTT; cdr3_aa: CASISLRQGLLASGNTIYF
d_call: NA; clone_size: once; v_call: TRBV29-1; j_call: TRBJ2-4; cdr3_nt: TGCAGCGTTGGACTTAAAAACATTCAGTACTTC; cdr3_aa: CSVGLKNIQYF
d_call: TRBD2; clone_size: NA; v_call: TRBV18; j_call: TRBJ2-3; cdr3_nt: TGTGCCAGCTCACCACCGACCCCCCGGTCGGGGGGAGATACGCAGTATTTT; cdr3_aa: CASSPPTPRSGGDTQYF
d_call: NA; clone_size: NA; v_call: TRBV6-5; j_call: TRBJ2-5; cdr3_nt: TGTGCCAGCAGTCCCGAGATGGGCTCGAAAGAGACCCAGTACTTC; cdr3_aa: CASSPEMGSKETQYF
d_call: TRBD1; clone_size: NA; v_call: TRBV6-5; j_call: TRBJ1-4; cdr3_nt: TGTGCCAGCAGTTTCGACAGGGGAAAAGAAAAACTGTTTTTT; cdr3_aa: CASSFDRGKEKLFF
d_call: NA; clone_size: NA; v_call: TRBV19; j_call: TRBJ2-1; cdr3_nt: TGTGCCAGTGGGGGCTATGAGCAGTTCTTC; cdr3_aa: CASGGYEQFF
d_call: TRBD1; clone_size: NA; v_call: TRBV28; j_call: TRBJ1-3; cdr3_nt: TGTGCCAGCAGTCTGGGGAGGACAGGGGGAAACACCATATATTTT; cdr3_aa: CASSLGRTGGNTIYF
d_call: NA; clone_size: NA; v_call: TRBV19; j_call: TRBJ1-1; cdr3_nt: TGTGCCAGTAGGCGACAGGTCATGAACACTGAAGCTTTCTTT; cdr3_aa: CASRRQVMNTEAFF
d_call: NA; clone_size: NA; v_call: TRBV5-4; j_call: TRBJ1-1; cdr3_nt: TGTGCCAGCAGCTTGGCCGGTCTGACAGACTTAGAAGCTTTCTTT; cdr3_aa: CASSLAGLTDLEAFF